The clone carrying this TCR beta chain has at least ten counts. This specimen comes from a study of T cells in Graves' hyperthyroidism and ophthalmopathy. The CDR3 regions of TCR beta were amplified from RNA transcripts. A set of HTBI primers served as the primers for a first-round RT-PCR of the TCR CDR3. TCRdb redid the calling of the multiplex PCR reads with MiXCR, one entry per CDR3 protein. This sample has roughly 800,000 distinct CDR3 sequences; around 39% occur once, and the top ten carry more than 7%. The V gene lost 3 bases and the J gene lost 6 bases, with 11 bases spanning the gap. CDR3 length: 13 residues. Graves' hyperthyroidism is called stable when ophthalmopathy does not progress within 18 months.

The chain links TRBV12-3 or TRBV12-4 to TRBJ1-2; tentatively, D is TRBD1 (5 bases). Material: blood. The clonotype was recovered from a man in his late teens or twenties with Graves' hyperthyroidism. This CDR3 reads CASSLGVLDGYTF. The DNA of the CDR3 is TGTGCCAGCAGTTTGGGGGTCCTTGATGGCTACACCTTC.